Listed here are 29 T cell receptor beta chains from one sample, sequenced in a study of breast tumors, draining lymph nodes, adjacent tissues. Samples came from axillary lymph nodes draining the breast cancer. TCRdb re-called the multiplex PCR reads with MiXCR, one entry per CDR3 protein. The data contain about 200,000 distinct CDR3 sequences, around 33% of them singletons. Input material: axillary lymph node tissue. These receptors all come from a female donor with breast cancer. Some clones in this sample may be carry-over from other donors' samples.

This clonotype was seen at least ten times. The chain uses TRBV19 and TRBJ1-4; D is ambiguous. This CDR3 is built from 14 residues. V was cut by 3 bases and J by 3 bases, with 8 bases left in between. Germline values: CDR1 LNHDA, CDR2 SQIVND (reference sequence). The CDR3 reads CASSMGTANEKLFF. CDR3 DNA sequence: TGTGCCAGTAGTATGGGAACAGCTAATGAAAAACTGTTTTTT.

This clonotype appeared many times. The rearrangement uses TRBV20-1 and TRBJ2-1; TRBD2 might be the D (5 bases). V was clipped by 4 bases and J by 6 bases, with 10 bases between them. The CDR3 spans 12 residues. Germline values: CDR1 DFQATT, CDR2 SNEGSKA (reference sequence). This chain's CDR3 is CSATRDTNEQFF. DNA for the CDR3: TGCAGTGCTACCCGGGATACCAATGAGCAGTTCTTC.

Regarding this clonotype: A read error may be the cause here, since a much bigger clone is one base away. CDR3 region: CASSKGAGGLTDTQYF. The CDR3 DNA reads as TGTGCCAGCAGCAAGGGAGCAGGGGGCCTGACAGATACGCAGTATTTT. The chain links TRBV5-4 to TRBJ2-3; TRBD1 matches at 8 bases. Per the germline V gene, CDR1 is SGHNT and CDR2 is YYREEE (reference sequence). Germline trimming cut 4 bases from V and 3 bases from J; bases unmatched to any gene: 10. The CDR3 is made up of 16 amino acids. The whole variable domain, filled in from reference TRBV5-4 and TRBJ2-3, reads ETGVTQSPTHLIKTRGQQVTLRCSSQSGHNTVSWYQQALGQGPQFIFQYYREEENGRGNFPPRFSGLQFPNYSSELNVNALELDDSALYLCASSKGAGGLTDTQYFGPGTRLTVL.

This clonotype was seen only a few times. A much larger clonotype is one base distant, so this may be a read error. The CDR3 carries no conserved terminal phenylalanine or tryptophan, so it likely arises from a read error. The rearrangement joins TRBV7-2 to TRBJ2-7, with D tentatively TRBD1 (6 bases). The CDR3 sequence is 14 residues long. Between the trimmed V and J ends, which lost 5 bases and 1 base, there was a span of 12 bases. The V gene's germline CDR1 is SGHTA and CDR2 FQGNSA. CDR3 amino acids: CASSQRQDSYEQYL. CDR3 nucleotides: TGTGCCAGCAGCCAACGACAGGATTCCTACGAGCAGTACCTC.

About this clonotype itself: With a much larger clone just one base away, this may be a read error. This rearrangement joins TRBV7-2 to TRBJ1-2; maybe TRBD1 (6 bases). The CDR3 length is 14 residues. Germline V CDR1 and CDR2: SGHTA, FQGNSA. The CDR3 DNA follows: TGTGCCAGCAGCTTAGATTTAGGGGGAAATGGCTACGCCTTC. It specifies CASSLDLGGNGYAF.

This clonotype has ten or more counts. The chain is built from TRBV20-1 and TRBJ2-5, with D hard to call. This CDR3 contains 13 residues. The V and J ends lost 6 bases and 5 bases respectively, with 16 bases between them. Germline V lookup: CDR1 DFQATT, CDR2 SNEGSKA (reference sequence). The CDR3 DNA is TGCAGTGCACCCCTCGAACGGCTGGAGACCCAGTACTTC. As protein: CSAPLERLETQYF.

This clonotype has just a few counts. The rearrangement links TRBV5-6 to TRBJ2-1; 16 nucleotides match TRBD2. From germline, CDR1 is SGHDT and CDR2 YYEEEE. The CDR3 has 13 amino acids. The V and J ends lost 4 bases and 15 bases, in that order; junction bases with no gene match: 4. The CDR3 region is CASSAGTSGGGFF. The CDR3 DNA reads TGTGCCAGCAGCGCAGGGACTAGCGGGGGGGGGTTCTTC.

This clonotype came up many times. The J gene is TRBJ1-3, the V gene TRBV4-3; D gene ambiguous. Germline CDR1 LGHNA, CDR2 YSLEER. The length of the CDR3 is 16 residues. V lost 0 bases and J 0 bases, leaving 9 bases between the germline ends. The CDR3 sequence: CASSQDRATSGNTIYF. The DNA for the CDR3 is TGCGCCAGCAGCCAAGATAGGGCAACCTCTGGAAACACCATATATTTT.

The V and J genes are TRBV2 and TRBJ1-1, with D maybe TRBD1 (5 bases). Germline CDR1 is SNHLY and CDR2 is FYNNEI. This CDR3 is built from 13 residues. V lost 3 bases and J lost 11, with 16 bases in between. The chain's CDR3 is CASSEAVSAGAFF. CDR3 in DNA: TGTGCCAGCAGTGAGGCCGTGTCCGCAGGGGCTTTCTTT.

This clonotype appeared a few times. One base away lies a much larger clone, so this may be a sequencing read error. The chain links TRBV20-1 to TRBJ1-2; D is unclear. CDR1 and CDR2 from the germline V gene are DFQATT and SNEGSKA (reference sequence). The CDR3 length is 13 residues. In nucleotides, the CDR3 is TGCAGTGCTCAAACCGAACCTAACTATGCCTACACCTTC. This gives the protein CSAQTEPNYAYTF.

The chain has TRBV12-3 or TRBV12-4 and TRBJ1-1; unclear D gene. The CDR3 contains 14 residues. Deletions cut 3 bases from V and 1 base from J, with 9 bases between. The CDR3 bases are TGTGCCAGCAGTTTTGCGGGATCGAACACTGAAGCTTTCTTT. This encodes CASSFAGSNTEAFF.

At least ten counts were recorded for this clonotype. The V and J genes are TRBV20-1 and TRBJ2-3, with D possibly TRBD2 on 6 matching bases. Trimming pared 6 bases from V and 0 bases from J, leaving 16 bases between. The CDR3 contains 15 residues. Germline values: CDR1 DFQATT, CDR2 SNEGSKA (reference sequence). CDR3 in DNA: TGCAGTGCGACCGCGGGGCTACTGAGCACAGATACGCAGTATTTT. Its translation is CSATAGLLSTDTQYF.

This clonotype was recorded many times. The gene calls are TRBV6-2 or TRBV6-3 and TRBJ2-7; weak D call: TRBD1 (6 bases). The CDR3 loop spans 13 amino acids. Looked up from germline, CDR1 is MNHEY and CDR2 is SVGEGT. V gave up 4 bases and J gave up 5 bases, with 12 bases separating them. CDR3 residues: CASSFGGKNEQYF. CDR3 DNA sequence: TGTGCCAGCAGTTTTGGGGGCAAGAACGAGCAGTACTTC.

Concerning this clonotype: This may stem from a read error, because a much larger clone lies one nucleotide away. Without the conserved terminal phenylalanine or tryptophan, this CDR3 likely stems from a read error. The chain's CDR3 is CASSAPFSTDTQYS. The CDR3 DNA reads TGTGCCAGCAGCGCGCCCTTTAGCACAGATACGCAGTATTCT. The chain is built from TRBV7-2 and TRBJ2-3; no definite D call. The germline gives CDR1 SGHTA, CDR2 FQGNSA. Trimming shortened V by 5 bases and J by 0 bases, and 9 bases separated the two germline ends. The CDR3 sequence is 14 residues long.

This clonotype was seen repeatedly, ten times or more. This may come from a read error, since a much larger clone is one base off. The chain joins TRBV20-1 to TRBJ1-2, with TRBD1 matching 7 bases. The CDR3 is 12 residues long. CDR1 is DFQATT and CDR2 is SNEGSKA in the germline V gene (reference sequence). The DNA for the CDR3 is TGCAGTGCTACTACAGGGGCAAGGGGCTCCACCTTC. Its protein is CSATTGARGSTF.

Remarks on this clonotype: The missing conserved phenylalanine or tryptophan at the end of this CDR3 makes a read error likely. Because the CDR3's place on the DNA is in doubt, the DNA is left out and the CDR3 is given as listed by TCRdb. The rearrangement uses TRBV15 and TRBJ2-1. The CDR3 has 9 amino acids, counting both end residues. Germline lookup yields CDR1 LNHNV and CDR2 YYDKDF (reference sequence). CDR3 in amino acids: CATSRVQVL.

The chain recombines TRBV7-2 with TRBJ1-2; D ambiguous. The CDR3 runs 15 residues. Germline-derived CDR1 and CDR2 are SGHTA and FQGNSA. The V and J ends lost 5 bases and 7 bases respectively, with 20 bases between them. The CDR3 DNA follows: TGTGCCAGCAGCCCCGGCGTCGGTGAGGGCCGTGGCTACACCTTC. This sequence encodes CASSPGVGEGRGYTF.

As concerns this clonotype: The conserved closing phenylalanine or tryptophan is absent in this CDR3, likely reflecting a read error. No DNA is shown, since the ends of the CDR3 on it are uncertain; the CDR3 is the one TCRdb lists. The chain is built from TRBV5-5 and TRBJ2-3; whether TRBD1, the table's D call, matches the DNA was not checked. The V gene's germline CDR1 is SGHKS and CDR2 YYEKEE (reference sequence). The CDR3 numbers 13 amino acids, ends counted. The CDR3 protein is CASSKRVGQELPY.

This clonotype was recorded once. A much larger clonotype is one base distant, so this may be a read error. V is TRBV11-2 and J is TRBJ1-2; 9 bases agree with TRBD1. Germline V lookup: CDR1 SGHAT, CDR2 FQNNGV. CDR3 length: 15 residues. The junction had 5 bases not matched to a gene; V was cut back by 3 bases and J by 3 bases. The chain's CDR3 is CASSFRDRDHYGYTF. The CDR3 DNA is TGTGCCAGCAGCTTCCGGGACAGGGATCACTATGGCTACACCTTC.

The chain links TRBV20-1 to TRBJ1-2; D call uncertain. Looked up from germline, CDR1 is DFQATT and CDR2 is SNEGSKA (reference sequence). The CDR3 loop spans 12 amino acids. Trimming took 6 bases from V and 5 from J, leaving 13 bases between them. The CDR3: CSAREGGYGYTF. The CDR3 coding sequence is TGCAGTGCCCGAGAGGGAGGGTATGGCTACACCTTC.

This clonotype was recorded at least ten times. V and J are TRBV5-4 and TRBJ2-3; 8 positions agree with TRBD1. Germline assignment: CDR1 SGHNT and CDR2 YYREEE (reference sequence). J was trimmed by 4 bases and V by 4 bases; bases with no gene match: 2. The CDR3 is made up of 13 amino acids. The CDR3 here is CASSTDRADTQYF. The CDR3 region has the DNA TGTGCCAGCAGCACGGACAGGGCAGATACGCAGTATTTT.

In its sample, this clonotype was seen many times. This chain uses TRBV12-3 or TRBV12-4 with TRBJ1-5; weak D call: TRBD1 (5 bases). The CDR3 consists of 13 residues. V shed 6 bases and J shed 3 bases, with 9 bases lying between them. Written as DNA, the CDR3 is TGTGCCAGCAGGGCAGGGCTCAATCAGCCCCAGCATTTT. This encodes CASRAGLNQPQHF.

CDR3 region: CAWSRGQGGNTEAFF. In DNA, the CDR3 is TGTGCCTGGAGTCGCGGACAGGGTGGGAACACTGAAGCTTTCTTT. The chain joins TRBV30 to TRBJ1-1; TRBD1 matches at 8 bases. The CDR3 has 15 residues. Germline loops: CDR1 GTSNPN, CDR2 SVGIG (reference sequence). V gave up 2 bases and J gave up 1 base; unmatched junction bases: 6.

The sample holds a few counts of this clonotype. This may be a read error: a much more frequent sequence differs by one nucleotide. This chain's CDR3 is CSARDSSMRRQFF. CDR3 sequence (DNA): TGCAGTGCTAGAGATAGTAGTATGCGGAGGCAGTTCTTC. The chain couples TRBV20-1 to TRBJ2-1; D call uncertain. V was shortened by 0 bases and J by 12 bases, with 15 bases between the two germline ends. Germline CDR1 and CDR2: DFQATT and SNEGSKA (reference sequence). This CDR3 is 13 amino acids long.

As regards this clonotype: Being one base from a much bigger clone, this may be a read error. V is TRBV7-8 and J is TRBJ1-2, with TRBD1 as a possible D gene (6 bases). Germline-derived CDR1 and CDR2 are SGHVS and FQNEAQ. This CDR3 has 15 residues. CDR3 sequence: CASSLGQASNHGYPF. CDR3 sequence (DNA): TGTGCCAGCAGCTTAGGACAGGCTAGTAACCATGGCTACCCCTTC.

This clonotype was seen many times. The gene calls are TRBV5-1 and TRBJ2-2; possible D gene TRBD2, 6 bases. The V end was cut by 4 bases, the J end by 6 bases, with 16 bases between. Germline V gene data show CDR1 as SGHRS and CDR2 as YFSETQ. The CDR3 length is 15 residues. CDR3 sequence: CASSGLGGAAGELFF. The CDR3, as DNA: TGCGCCAGCAGCGGATTGGGGGGAGCGGCCGGGGAGCTGTTTTTT.

Comments on this clonotype: A clone one base away is much larger, so this may be a read error. CDR3 nucleotide sequence: TGCGCCAGCAGCTTGACTAGCGGGAGCAATGAGCAGTTCTTC. This encodes CASSLTSGSNEQFF. The rearrangement joins TRBV5-1 to TRBJ2-1, with 11 bases lining up with TRBD2. The CDR3 is 14 residues long. Per germline, CDR1 SGHRS and CDR2 YFSETQ. V shed 1 base and J 6 bases; nucleotides not matched to a gene: 0. The variable domain in full, completed from reference TRBV5-1 and TRBJ2-1, reads KAGVTQTPRYLIKTRGQQVTLSCSPISGHRSVSWYQQTPGQGLQFLFEYFSETQRNKGNFPGRFSGRQFSNSRSEMNVSTLELGDSALYLCASSLTSGSNEQFFGPGTRLTVL.

This clonotype was detected ten times or more. The rearrangement uses TRBV12-3 or TRBV12-4 and TRBJ2-6; 12 nucleotides match TRBD1. The CDR3 contains 16 residues. After removal of 5 bases from V and 4 bases from J, the junction contained 3 bases not matched to a gene. The CDR3 region is CASSPGTGGGANVLTF. CDR3 DNA sequence: TGTGCCAGCAGTCCCGGGACAGGGGGCGGGGCCAACGTCCTGACTTTC.

This clonotype was counted only a few times. At one end the junction does not follow the germline gene, possibly because of a read error. The genes are TRBV7-2 and TRBJ1-3; 7 positions agree with TRBD1. CDR3 length equals 17 residues. Germline CDR1 SGHTA, CDR2 FQGNSA. CDR3 region: CASSLARTGRTGNPIYF. In DNA, the CDR3 is TGTGCCAGCAGCTTAGCAAGGACAGGTAGAACTGGAAACCCCATATATTTT.